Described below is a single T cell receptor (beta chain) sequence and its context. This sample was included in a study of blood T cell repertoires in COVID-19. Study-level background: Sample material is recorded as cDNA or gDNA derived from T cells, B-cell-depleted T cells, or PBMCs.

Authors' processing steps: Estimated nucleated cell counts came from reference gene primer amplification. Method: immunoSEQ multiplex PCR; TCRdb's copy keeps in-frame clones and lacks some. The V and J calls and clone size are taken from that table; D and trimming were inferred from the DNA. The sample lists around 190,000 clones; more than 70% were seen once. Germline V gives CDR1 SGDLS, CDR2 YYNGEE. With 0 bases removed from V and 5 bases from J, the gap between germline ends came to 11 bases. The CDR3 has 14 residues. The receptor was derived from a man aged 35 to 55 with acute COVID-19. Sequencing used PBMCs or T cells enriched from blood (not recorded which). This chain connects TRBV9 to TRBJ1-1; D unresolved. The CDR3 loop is CASSVESGGTEAFF. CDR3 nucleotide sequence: TGTGCCAGCAGCGTAGAATCGGGCGGGACTGAAGCTTTCTTT.